Listed below are T cell receptor beta chains from one sample, sequenced in a study of cytomegalovirus exposure and HLA in healthy donors. Produced via immunoSEQ multiplex PCR; TCRdb's table is partial and in-frame only. The sample shows tens of thousands of clones, approximately 79% of them seen only once. Sequencing was done on a sample of PBMCs. The receptors here all came from a woman aged 18 to 35 in good health and CMV-seropositive. The conserved cysteine and the conserved F or W are not part of the CDR3 here.

V gene	J gene	CDR3 protein
TRBV30	TRBJ2-1	AWSVLRYEQF
TRBV5-1	TRBJ2-3	ASSRRDFSTDTQY
TRBV23-1	TRBJ2-3	ASSHSGTSRSTDTQY
TRBV14	TRBJ2-3	ASSQPGLAHTDTQY
TRBV14	TRBJ2-2	ASSQNRRGPSNTGELF
TRBV5-4	TRBJ1-2	ASKRQGDYGYT
TRBV7-9	TRBJ1-2	SSSFNRDGYT
TRBV4-3	TRBJ2-7	ASSQDRSGSEQY
TRBV5-5	TRBJ2-3	ASSLGAGVGDTQY
TRBV25-1	TRBJ2-5	ASSVSGETQY
TRBV28	TRBJ2-7	ASIDRYEQY
TRBV11-2	TRBJ2-1	ASSSRDRTFNEQF
TRBV27	TRBJ2-7	ASSLHGTVYEQY
TRBV6-4	TRBJ2-1	ASSEASGRGDEQF
TRBV6-5	TRBJ1-5	ASSTGTGGYQPQH
TRBV7-9	TRBJ2-7	ASSPQVGTGTYEQY
TRBV27	-	ASRSYQGAGEQY
TRBV4-3	TRBJ1-2	ASSQARAGSYGYT
TRBV7-9	TRBJ2-1	ASSPGTSGRWSEQF
TRBV6-4	TRBJ2-5	ASSPTGDGQETQY
TRBV28	TRBJ1-2	ASTPHGGFTGYT
TRBV10-3	TRBJ1-1	AIRDGHRAGVAF
TRBV11-2	TRBJ1-6	ASSFVNSPLH
TRBV18	TRBJ1-5	ASSPGTGDVQPQH
TRBV9	TRBJ2-5	ASSQIAGGPSETQY
TRBV29-1	TRBJ2-5	SVVAPVRETQY
TRBV5-5	TRBJ2-7	ASSPFGTGQYEQY